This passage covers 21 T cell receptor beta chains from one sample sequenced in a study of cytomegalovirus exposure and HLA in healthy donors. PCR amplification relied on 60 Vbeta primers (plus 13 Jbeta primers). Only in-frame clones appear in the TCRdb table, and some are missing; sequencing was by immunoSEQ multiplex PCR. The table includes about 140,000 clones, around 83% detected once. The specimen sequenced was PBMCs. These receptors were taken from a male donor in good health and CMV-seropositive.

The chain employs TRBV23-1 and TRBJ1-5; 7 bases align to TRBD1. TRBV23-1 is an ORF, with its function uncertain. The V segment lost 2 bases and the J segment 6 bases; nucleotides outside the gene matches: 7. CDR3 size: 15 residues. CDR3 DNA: TGCGCCAGCAGTCAAAACAGGGGATTGGGTCAGCCCCAGCATTTT. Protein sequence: CASSQNRGLGQPQHF.

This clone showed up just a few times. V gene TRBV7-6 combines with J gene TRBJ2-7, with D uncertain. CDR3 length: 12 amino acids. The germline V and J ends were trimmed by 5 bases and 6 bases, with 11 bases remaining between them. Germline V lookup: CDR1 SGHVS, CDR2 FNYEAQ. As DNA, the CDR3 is TGTGCCAGCAGCCATGAGCGTAGCGAGCAGTACTTC. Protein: CASSHERSEQYF.

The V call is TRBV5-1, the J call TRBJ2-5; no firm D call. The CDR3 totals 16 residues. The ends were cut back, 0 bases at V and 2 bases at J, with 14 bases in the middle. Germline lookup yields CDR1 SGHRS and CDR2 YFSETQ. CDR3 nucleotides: TGCGCCAGCAGCTTGGTCCCTGAGAAAGAGCAAGAGACCCAGTACTTC. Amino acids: CASSLVPEKEQETQYF.

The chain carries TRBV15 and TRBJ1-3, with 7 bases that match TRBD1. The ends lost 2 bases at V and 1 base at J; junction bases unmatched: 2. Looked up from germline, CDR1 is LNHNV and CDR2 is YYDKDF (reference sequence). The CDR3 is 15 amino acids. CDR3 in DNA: TGTGCCACCAGCAGAAAGACAGGGTCTGGAAACACCATATATTTT. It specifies CATSRKTGSGNTIYF.

The DNA for the CDR3 is TGTGCCAGCAGCTTGTTACCAACAATTAACTATGGCTACACCTTC. Translated, it gives CASSLLPTINYGYTF. The chain employs TRBV5-4 and TRBJ1-2, with no clear D. Trimming took off 1 base at V and 1 base at J, with 11 bases between the two ends. The germline V gene has CDR1 SGHNT and CDR2 YYREEE (reference sequence). The CDR3 consists of 15 residues.

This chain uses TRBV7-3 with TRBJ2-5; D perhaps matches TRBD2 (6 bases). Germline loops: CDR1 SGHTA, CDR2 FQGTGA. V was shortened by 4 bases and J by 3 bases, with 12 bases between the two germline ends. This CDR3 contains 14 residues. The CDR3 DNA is TGTGCCAGCAGCTCACTGGGGGGTGAAGAGACCCAGTACTTC. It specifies CASSSLGGEETQYF.

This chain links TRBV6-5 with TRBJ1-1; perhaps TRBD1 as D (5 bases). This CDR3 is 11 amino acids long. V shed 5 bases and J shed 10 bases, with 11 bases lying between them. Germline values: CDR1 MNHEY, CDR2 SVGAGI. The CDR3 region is CASSLGVLAFF. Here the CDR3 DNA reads TGTGCCAGCAGTCTAGGGGTGTTAGCTTTCTTT.

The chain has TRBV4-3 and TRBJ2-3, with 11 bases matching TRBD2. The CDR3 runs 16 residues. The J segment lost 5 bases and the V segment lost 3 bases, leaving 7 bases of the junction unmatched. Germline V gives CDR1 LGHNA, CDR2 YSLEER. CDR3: CASSHFSGREGDTQYF. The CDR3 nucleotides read TGCGCCAGCAGCCACTTTAGCGGGAGGGAAGGAGATACGCAGTATTTT.

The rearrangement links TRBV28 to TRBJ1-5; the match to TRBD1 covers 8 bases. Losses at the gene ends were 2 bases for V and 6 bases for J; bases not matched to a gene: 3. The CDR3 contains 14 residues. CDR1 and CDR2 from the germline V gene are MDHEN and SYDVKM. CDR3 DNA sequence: TGTGCCAGCAGTTTAGCACAGGGGGGTCAGCCCCAGCATTTT. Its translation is CASSLAQGGQPQHF.

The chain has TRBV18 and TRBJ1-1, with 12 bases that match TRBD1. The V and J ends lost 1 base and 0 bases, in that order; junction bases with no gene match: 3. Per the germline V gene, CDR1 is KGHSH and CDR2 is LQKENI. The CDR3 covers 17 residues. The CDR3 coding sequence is TGTGCCAGCTCACCACGGGACAGGGGGCCAATGAACACTGAAGCTTTCTTT. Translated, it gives CASSPRDRGPMNTEAFF. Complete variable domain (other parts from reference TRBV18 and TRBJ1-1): NAGVMQNPRHLVRRRGQEARLRCSPMKGHSHVYWYRQLPEEGLKFMVYLQKENIIDESGMPKERFSAEFPKEGPSILRIQQVVRGDSAAYFCASSPRDRGPMNTEAFFGQGTRLTVV.

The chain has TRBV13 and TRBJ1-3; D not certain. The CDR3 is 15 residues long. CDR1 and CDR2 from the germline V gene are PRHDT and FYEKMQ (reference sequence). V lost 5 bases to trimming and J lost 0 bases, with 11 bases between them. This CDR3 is CASSPWRDSGNTIYF. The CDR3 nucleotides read TGTGCCAGCAGCCCCTGGAGAGACTCTGGAAACACCATATATTTT.

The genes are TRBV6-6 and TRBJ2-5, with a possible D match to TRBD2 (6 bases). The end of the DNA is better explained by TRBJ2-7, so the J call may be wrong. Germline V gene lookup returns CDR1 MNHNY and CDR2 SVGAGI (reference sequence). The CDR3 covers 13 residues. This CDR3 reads CASKTGGFYEQYF. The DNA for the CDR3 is TGTGCCAGCAAAACCGGGGGTTTCTACGAGCAGTACTTC.

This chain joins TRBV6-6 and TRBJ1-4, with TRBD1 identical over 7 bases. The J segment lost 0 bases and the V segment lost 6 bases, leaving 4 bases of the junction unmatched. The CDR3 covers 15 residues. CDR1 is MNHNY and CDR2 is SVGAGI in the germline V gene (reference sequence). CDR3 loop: CASRPGTATNEKLFF. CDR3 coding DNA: TGTGCCAGCAGGCCTGGGACAGCAACTAATGAAAAACTGTTTTTT.

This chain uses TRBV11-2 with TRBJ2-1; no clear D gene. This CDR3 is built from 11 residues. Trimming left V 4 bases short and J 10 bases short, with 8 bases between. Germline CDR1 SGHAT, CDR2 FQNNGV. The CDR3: CASSYRSEQFF. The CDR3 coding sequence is TGTGCCAGCAGCTATCGGTCCGAGCAGTTCTTC.

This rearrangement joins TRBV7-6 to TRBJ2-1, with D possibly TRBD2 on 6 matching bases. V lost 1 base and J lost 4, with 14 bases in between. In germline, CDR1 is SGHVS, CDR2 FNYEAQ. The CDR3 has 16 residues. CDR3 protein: CASSLGGWGDYNEQFF. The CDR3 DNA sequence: TGTGCCAGCAGCTTAGGTGGTTGGGGGGATTACAATGAGCAGTTCTTC.

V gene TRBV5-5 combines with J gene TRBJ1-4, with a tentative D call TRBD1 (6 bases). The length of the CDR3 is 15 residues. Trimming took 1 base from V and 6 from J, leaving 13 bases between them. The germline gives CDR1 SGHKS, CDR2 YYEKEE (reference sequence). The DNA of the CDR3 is TGTGCCAGCAGCTTGTCCCCAGGGGCCGATGAAAAACTGTTTTTT. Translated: CASSLSPGADEKLFF.

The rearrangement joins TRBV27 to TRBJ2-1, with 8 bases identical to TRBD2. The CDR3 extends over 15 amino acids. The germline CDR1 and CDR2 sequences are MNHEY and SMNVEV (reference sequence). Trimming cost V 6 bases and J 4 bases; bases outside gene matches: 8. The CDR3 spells CASRPGLDLYNEQFF. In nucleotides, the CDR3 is TGTGCCAGCAGACCGGGACTAGACTTATACAATGAGCAGTTCTTC.

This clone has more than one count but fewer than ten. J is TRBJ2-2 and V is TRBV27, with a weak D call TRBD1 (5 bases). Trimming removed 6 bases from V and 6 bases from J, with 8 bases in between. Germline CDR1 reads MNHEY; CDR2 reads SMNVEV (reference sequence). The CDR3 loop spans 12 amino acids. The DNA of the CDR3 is TGTGCCAGCAGCTTACAGGCCGGGGAGCTGTTTTTT. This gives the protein CASSLQAGELFF.

The CDR3 loop is CASSSSGRAKSFENIQYF. The CDR3 DNA reads TGTGCCAGCAGCTCTAGCGGGAGGGCCAAGAGTTTCGAAAACATTCAGTACTTC. The chain couples TRBV7-9 to TRBJ2-4, with 12 bases lining up with TRBD2. The germline V gene has CDR1 SEHNR and CDR2 FQNEAQ (reference sequence). The CDR3 covers 18 residues. J lost 5 bases, V lost 4 bases, and 12 bases had no gene match.

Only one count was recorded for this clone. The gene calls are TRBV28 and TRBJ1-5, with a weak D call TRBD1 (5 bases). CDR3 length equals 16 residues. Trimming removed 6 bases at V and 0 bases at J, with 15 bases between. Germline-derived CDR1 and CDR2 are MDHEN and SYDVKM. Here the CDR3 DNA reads TGTGCCAGCAGGCCTCCGGGACTGCATAGCAATCAGCCCCAGCATTTT. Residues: CASRPPGLHSNQPQHF.

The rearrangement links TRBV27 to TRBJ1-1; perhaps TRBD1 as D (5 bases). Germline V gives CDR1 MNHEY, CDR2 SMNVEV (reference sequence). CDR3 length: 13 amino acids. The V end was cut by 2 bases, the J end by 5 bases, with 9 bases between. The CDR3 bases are TGTGCCAGCAGTTTAGGGGGGGTGACTGAAGCTTTCTTT. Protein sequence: CASSLGGVTEAFF.